This T cell receptor (beta chain) was obtained from a study of cytomegalovirus exposure and HLA in healthy donors. Study results and caveats: In a later analysis, a genetic analysis reported fewer productive-TCR N-insertions in an Asian-associated ancestry cluster than the cohort average.

The PCR had 60 Vbeta and 13 Jbeta primers. How the authors handled the data: An analysis performed later counted roughly 80 million unique TCR beta chains (roughly 11 million of them shared). Clones were sequenced by immunoSEQ multiplex PCR, and TCRdb holds only the in-frame ones, with some missing. V and J calls and clone size are given by that table; D and trimming were obtained from the DNA. The data contain 75,000 to 90,000 clones, roughly 80% of them singletons. In the case of this clone: What it recognizes is unknown.

The CDR3 is made up of 15 amino acids. Germline CDR1 SEHNR, CDR2 FQNEAQ (reference sequence). V was clipped by 4 bases and J by 6 bases, with 15 bases between them. The TCR originated in a human donor in good health. The V and J genes are TRBV7-9 and TRBJ1-4; maybe TRBD1 (6 bases). Specimen: PBMCs. CDR3 sequence reads: CASSSWTAVDEKLFF. CDR3 nucleotides: TGTGCCAGCAGCTCATGGACAGCGGTCGATGAAAAACTGTTTTTT.